This entry describes one TCR beta chain. The CDR3 runs 15 residues. The V gene lost 1 base and the J gene lost 3 bases, with 11 bases spanning the gap. Germline V gene data show CDR1 as SGHKS and CDR2 as YYEKEE (reference sequence). This sample was taken from a study of OX40 agonist ivuxolimab in advanced cancers. Whole-study context: Across the patients, intravenous ivuxolimab was delivered every 2 weeks at 0.01 to 10 mg/kg.

Autoimmune disease history or systemic immunosuppression barred patients. Profiling relied on immunoSEQ multiplex PCR, and the TCRdb table lists in-frame clones only, not all of them. In the table there are about 83,000 clones, approximately 83% of which are singletons. This chain uses TRBV5-5 with TRBJ1-5; D ambiguous. Sequencing was performed on CD4+ or CD8+ T cells sorted from blood, taken in a trial of the OX40 agonist ivuxolimab. The origin of this receptor is an adult with an advanced solid tumor such as melanoma, head and neck, liver or kidney cancer. CDR3: CASSLYVDHNQPQHF. Written as DNA, the CDR3 is TGTGCCAGCAGCTTGTATGTAGACCACAATCAGCCCCAGCATTTT.